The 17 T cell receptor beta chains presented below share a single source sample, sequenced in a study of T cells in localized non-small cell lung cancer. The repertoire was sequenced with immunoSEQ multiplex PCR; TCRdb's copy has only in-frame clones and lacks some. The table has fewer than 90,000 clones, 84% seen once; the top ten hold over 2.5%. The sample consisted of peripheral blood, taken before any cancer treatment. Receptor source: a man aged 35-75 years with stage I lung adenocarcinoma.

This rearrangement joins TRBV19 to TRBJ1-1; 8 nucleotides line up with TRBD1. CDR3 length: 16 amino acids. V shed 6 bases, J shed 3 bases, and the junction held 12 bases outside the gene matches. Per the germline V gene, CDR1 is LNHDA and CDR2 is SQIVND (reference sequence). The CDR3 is CASRSHGQGFDTEAFF. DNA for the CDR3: TGTGCCAGTAGAAGTCACGGACAGGGATTTGACACTGAAGCTTTCTTT.

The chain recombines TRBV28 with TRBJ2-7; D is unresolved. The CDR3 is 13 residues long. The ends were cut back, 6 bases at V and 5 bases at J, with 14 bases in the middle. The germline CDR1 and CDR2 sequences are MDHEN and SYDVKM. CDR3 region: CASRPRVPHEQYF. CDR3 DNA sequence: TGTGCCAGCAGACCCCGGGTACCACACGAGCAGTACTTC.

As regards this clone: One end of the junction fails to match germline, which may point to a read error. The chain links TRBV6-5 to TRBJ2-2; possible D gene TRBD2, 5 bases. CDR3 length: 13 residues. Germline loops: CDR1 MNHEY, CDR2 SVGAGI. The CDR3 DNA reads TGTGCCAGCAGTTCCGAACTACACCGGGGAGCTGTTTTT. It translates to CASSSELHRGAVF.

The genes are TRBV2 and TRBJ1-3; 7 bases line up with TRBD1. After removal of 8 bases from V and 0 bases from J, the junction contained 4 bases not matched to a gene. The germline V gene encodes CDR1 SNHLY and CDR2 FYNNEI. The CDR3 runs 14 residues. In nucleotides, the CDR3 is TGTGCCAGCTTACAGGGGAGCTCTGGAAACACCATATATTTT. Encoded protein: CASLQGSSGNTIYF. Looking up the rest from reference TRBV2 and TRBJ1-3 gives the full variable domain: EPEVTQTPSHQVTQMGQEVILRCVPISNHLYFYWYRQILGQKVEFLVSFYNNEISEKSEIFDDQFSVERPDGSNFTLKIRSTKLEDSAMYFCASLQGSSGNTIYFGEGSWLTVV.

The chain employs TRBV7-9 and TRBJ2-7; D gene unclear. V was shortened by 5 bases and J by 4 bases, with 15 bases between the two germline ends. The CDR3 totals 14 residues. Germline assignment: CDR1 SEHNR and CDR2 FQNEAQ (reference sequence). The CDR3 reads CASSQYEWGYEQYF. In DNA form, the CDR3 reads TGTGCCAGCAGCCAGTATGAGTGGGGTTACGAGCAGTACTTC.

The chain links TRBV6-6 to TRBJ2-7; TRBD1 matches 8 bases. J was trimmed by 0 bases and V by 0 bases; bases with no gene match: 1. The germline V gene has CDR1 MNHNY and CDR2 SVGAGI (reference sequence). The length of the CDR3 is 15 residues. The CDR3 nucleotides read TGTGCCAGCAGTTACTCCGGACAGGGCTCCTACGAGCAGTACTTC. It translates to CASSYSGQGSYEQYF.

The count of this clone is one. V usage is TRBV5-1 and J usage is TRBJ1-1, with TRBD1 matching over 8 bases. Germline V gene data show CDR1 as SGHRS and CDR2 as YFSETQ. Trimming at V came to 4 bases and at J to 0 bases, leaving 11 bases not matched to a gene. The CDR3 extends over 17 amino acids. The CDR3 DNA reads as TGCGCCAGCAGCCCTGGACAGGGATCGGTCCTGAACACTGAAGCTTTCTTT. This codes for CASSPGQGSVLNTEAFF.

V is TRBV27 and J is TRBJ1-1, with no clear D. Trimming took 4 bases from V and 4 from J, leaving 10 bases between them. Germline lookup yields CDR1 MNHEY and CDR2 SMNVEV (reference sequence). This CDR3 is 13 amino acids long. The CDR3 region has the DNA TGTGCCAGCAGTTCACGGCCCTCCACTGAAGCTTTCTTT. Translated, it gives CASSSRPSTEAFF.

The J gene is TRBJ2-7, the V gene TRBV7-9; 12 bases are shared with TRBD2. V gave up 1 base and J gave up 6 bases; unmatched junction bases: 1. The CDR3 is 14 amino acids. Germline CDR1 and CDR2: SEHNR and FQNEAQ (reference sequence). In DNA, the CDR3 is TGTGCCAGCAGCTTAGGACTAGCGGGAGCCGAGCAGTACTTC. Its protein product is CASSLGLAGAEQYF.

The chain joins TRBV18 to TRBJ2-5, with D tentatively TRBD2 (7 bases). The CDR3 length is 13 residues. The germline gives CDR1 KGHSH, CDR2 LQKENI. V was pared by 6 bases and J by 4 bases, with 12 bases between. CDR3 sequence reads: CASSTGGGETQYF. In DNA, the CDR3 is TGTGCCAGCTCTACGGGGGGCGGAGAGACCCAGTACTTC.

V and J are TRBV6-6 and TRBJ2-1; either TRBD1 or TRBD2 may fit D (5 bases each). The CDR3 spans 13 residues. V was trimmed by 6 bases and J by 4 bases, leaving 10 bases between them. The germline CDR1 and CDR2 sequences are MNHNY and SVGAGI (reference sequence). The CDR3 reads CASSRDPYNEQFF. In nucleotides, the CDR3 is TGTGCCAGCAGCCGGGACCCATACAATGAGCAGTTCTTC.

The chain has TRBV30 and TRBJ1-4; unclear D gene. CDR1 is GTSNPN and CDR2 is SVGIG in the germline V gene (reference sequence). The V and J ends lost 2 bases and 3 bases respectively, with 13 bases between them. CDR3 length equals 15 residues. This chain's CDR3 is CAWSPSRTANEKLFF. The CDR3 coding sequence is TGTGCCTGGAGTCCAAGTCGGACCGCTAATGAAAAACTGTTTTTT.

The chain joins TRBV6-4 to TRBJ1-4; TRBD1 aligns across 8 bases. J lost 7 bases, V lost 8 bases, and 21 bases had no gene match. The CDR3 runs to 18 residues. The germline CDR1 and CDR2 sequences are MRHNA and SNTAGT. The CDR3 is CASPARRNRGIFSEKLFF. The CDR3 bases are TGTGCCAGCCCTGCCAGACGAAACAGGGGGATTTTTAGTGAAAAACTGTTTTTT.

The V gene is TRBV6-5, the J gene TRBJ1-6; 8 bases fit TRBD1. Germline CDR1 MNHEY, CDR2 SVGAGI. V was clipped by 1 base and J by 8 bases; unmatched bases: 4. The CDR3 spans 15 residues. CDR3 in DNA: TGTGCCAGCAGTTACTATCCACAGGGGGATTCACCCCTCCACTTT. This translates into CASSYYPQGDSPLHF.

The CDR3 spells CATGDREALYEQYF. CDR3 in DNA: TGTGCCACCGGGGACAGGGAGGCCCTCTACGAGCAGTACTTC. The chain links TRBV27 to TRBJ2-7; 9 bases match TRBD1. Trimming removed 10 bases from V and 3 bases from J; junction bases left unmatched: 10. There are 14 residues in the CDR3. CDR1 is MNHEY, CDR2 SMNVEV, per germline (reference sequence).

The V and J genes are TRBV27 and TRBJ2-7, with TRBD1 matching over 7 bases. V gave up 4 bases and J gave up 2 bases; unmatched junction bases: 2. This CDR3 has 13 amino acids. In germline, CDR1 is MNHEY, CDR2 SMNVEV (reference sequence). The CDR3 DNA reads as TGTGCCAGCAGTTGGGGGACAGCCTACGAGCAGTACTTC. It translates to CASSWGTAYEQYF.

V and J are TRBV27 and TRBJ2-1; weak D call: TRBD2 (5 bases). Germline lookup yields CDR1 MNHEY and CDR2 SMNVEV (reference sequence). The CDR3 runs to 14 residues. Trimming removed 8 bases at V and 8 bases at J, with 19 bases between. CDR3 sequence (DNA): TGTGCCAGCTCTCAAGGACCCCTGAGGGATGAGCAGTTCTTC. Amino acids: CASSQGPLRDEQFF.